The entry below describes one TCR beta chain. These data originate in a study of identical twins. A universal primer site came from template switching; cDNA carried unique molecular identifiers. TCRdb called the 5' RACE reads again in MiXCR, with one record for every CDR3 protein. The data contain hundreds of thousands of distinct CDR3 sequences, about 7.1% of them seen just once; the ten biggest clones take up 1.6%. This same sample was also part of a study on yellow fever vaccine responses in identical twins.

The source is a young woman in good health. What was sequenced was PBMCs.

The DNA for the CDR3 is TGCAGCGTTGATAAGGGTATCGACGAGCAGTACTTC. It is translated as CSVDKGIDEQYF. This chain joins TRBV29-1 and TRBJ2-7, with no clear D. V was clipped by 3 bases and J by 5 bases, with 11 bases between them. Germline CDR1 SQVTM, CDR2 ANQGSEA. The length of the CDR3 is 12 residues.